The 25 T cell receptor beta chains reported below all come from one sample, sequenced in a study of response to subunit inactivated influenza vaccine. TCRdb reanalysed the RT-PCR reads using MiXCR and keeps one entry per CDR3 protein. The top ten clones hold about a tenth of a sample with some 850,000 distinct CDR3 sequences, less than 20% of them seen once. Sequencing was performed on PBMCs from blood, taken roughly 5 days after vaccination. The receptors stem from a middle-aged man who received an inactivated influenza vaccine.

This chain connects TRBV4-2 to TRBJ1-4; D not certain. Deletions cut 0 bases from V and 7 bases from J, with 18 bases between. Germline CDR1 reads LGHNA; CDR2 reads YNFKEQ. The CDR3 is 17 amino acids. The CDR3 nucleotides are TGTGCCAGCAGCCAAGAATCCCGACGGAAGGGCGGTGAAAAACTGTTTTTT. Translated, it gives CASSQESRRKGGEKLFF.

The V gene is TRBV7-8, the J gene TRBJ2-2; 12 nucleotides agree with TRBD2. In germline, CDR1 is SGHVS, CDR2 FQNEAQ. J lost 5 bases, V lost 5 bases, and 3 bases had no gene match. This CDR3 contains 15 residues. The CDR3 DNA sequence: TGTGCCAGCAGCCAGACTAGCGGGAGAACCGGGGAGCTGTTTTTT. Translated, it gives CASSQTSGRTGELFF.

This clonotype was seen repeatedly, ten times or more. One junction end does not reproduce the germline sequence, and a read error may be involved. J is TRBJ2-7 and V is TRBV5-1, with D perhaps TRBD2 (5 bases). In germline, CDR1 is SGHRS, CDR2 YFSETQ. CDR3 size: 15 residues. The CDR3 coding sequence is TGTGCCAGCAGCTTAGCTTCCGGAGGCTCCTACGAGCAGTACTTC. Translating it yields CASSLASGGSYEQYF. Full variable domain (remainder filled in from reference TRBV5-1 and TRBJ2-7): KAGVTQTPRYLIKTRGQQVTLSCSPISGHRSVSWYQQTPGQGLQFLFEYFSETQRNKGNFPGRFSGRQFSNSRSEMNVSTLELGDSALYLCASSLASGGSYEQYFGPGTRLTVT.

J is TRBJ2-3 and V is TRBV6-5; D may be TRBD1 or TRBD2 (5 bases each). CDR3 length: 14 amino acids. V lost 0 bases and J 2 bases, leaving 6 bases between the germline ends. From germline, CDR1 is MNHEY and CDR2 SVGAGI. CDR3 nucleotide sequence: TGTGCCAGCAGTTACTCGGGACCCACAGATACGCAGTATTTT. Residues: CASSYSGPTDTQYF.

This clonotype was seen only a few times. CDR3 DNA: TGTGCCAGCAGCTTAGCCAGGGTTAGAAGTCAGCCCCAGCATTTT. It translates to CASSLARVRSQPQHF. The rearrangement joins TRBV7-8 to TRBJ1-5; D may be TRBD1 (5 bases). Germline CDR1 and CDR2: SGHVS and FQNEAQ. Trimming shortened V by 0 bases and J by 6 bases, and 12 bases separated the two germline ends. The CDR3 loop spans 15 amino acids.

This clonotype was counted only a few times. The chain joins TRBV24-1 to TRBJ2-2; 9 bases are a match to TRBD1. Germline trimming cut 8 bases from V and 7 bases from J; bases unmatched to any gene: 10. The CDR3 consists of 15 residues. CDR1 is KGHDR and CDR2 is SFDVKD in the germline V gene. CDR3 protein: CATKGGTGFGGELFF. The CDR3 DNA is TGTGCCACCAAGGGCGGGACAGGGTTCGGCGGGGAGCTGTTTTTT.

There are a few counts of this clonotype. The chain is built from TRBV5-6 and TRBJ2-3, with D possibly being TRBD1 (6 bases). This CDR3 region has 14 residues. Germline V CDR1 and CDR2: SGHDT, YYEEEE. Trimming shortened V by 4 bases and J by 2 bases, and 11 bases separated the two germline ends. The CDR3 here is CASSRSGVTDTQYF. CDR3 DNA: TGTGCCAGCAGCCGGTCAGGGGTCACAGATACGCAGTATTTT.

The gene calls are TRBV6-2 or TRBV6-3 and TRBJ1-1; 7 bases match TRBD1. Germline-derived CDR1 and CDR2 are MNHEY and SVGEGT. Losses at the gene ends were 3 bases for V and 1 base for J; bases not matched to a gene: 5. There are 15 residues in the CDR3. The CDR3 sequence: CASSYLRTGNTEAFF. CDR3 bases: TGTGCCAGCAGTTATTTGAGGACAGGGAACACTGAAGCTTTCTTT.

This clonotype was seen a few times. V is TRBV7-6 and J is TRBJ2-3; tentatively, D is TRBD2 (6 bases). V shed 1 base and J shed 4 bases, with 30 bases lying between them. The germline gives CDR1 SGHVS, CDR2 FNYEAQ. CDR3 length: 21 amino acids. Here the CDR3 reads CASSLVAGPTMVGSSPDTQYF. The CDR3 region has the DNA TGTGCCAGCAGCTTAGTGGCTGGGCCTACGATGGTCGGGAGCAGCCCAGATACGCAGTATTTT.

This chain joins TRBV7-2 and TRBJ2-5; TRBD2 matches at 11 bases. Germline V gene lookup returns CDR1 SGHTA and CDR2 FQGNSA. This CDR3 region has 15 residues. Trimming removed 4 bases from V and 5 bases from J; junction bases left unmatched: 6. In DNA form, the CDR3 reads TGTGCCAGCAGCTCACGGTCTAGCGGGGGGGAGACCCAGTACTTC. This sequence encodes CASSSRSSGGETQYF.

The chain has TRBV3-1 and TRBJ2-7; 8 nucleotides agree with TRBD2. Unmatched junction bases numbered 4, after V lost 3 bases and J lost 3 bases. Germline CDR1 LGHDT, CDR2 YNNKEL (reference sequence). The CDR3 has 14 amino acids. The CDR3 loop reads CASSQPGTSYEQYF. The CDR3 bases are TGTGCCAGCAGCCAGCCCGGGACTAGCTACGAGCAGTACTTC.

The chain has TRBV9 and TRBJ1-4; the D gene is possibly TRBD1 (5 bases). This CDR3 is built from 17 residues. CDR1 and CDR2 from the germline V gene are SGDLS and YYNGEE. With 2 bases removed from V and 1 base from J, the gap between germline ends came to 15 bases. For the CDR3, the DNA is TGTGCCAGCAGCGTCTGGGGGGGAGACCTAACTAATGAAAAACTGTTTTTT. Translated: CASSVWGGDLTNEKLFF.

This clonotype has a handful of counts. The CDR3 region is CASSAATGGNTEAFF. The CDR3 nucleotides read TGCGCCAGCAGCGCCGCTACCGGGGGCAACACTGAAGCTTTCTTT. The V gene is TRBV5-1, the J gene TRBJ1-1, with D perhaps TRBD1 (6 bases). Looked up from germline, CDR1 is SGHRS and CDR2 is YFSETQ. V lost 4 bases to trimming and J lost 2 bases, with 15 bases between them. The CDR3 is 15 amino acids. Supplemented by reference TRBV5-1 and TRBJ1-1, the full variable domain reads KAGVTQTPRYLIKTRGQQVTLSCSPISGHRSVSWYQQTPGQGLQFLFEYFSETQRNKGNFPGRFSGRQFSNSRSEMNVSTLELGDSALYLCASSAATGGNTEAFFGQGTRLTVV.

The CDR3 region is CASAFNYEQYF. The CDR3 DNA follows: TGTGCCAGCGCGTTCAACTACGAGCAGTACTTC. V is TRBV6-1 and J is TRBJ2-7; D remains ambiguous. CDR3 length: 11 amino acids. V was pared by 8 bases and J by 3 bases, with 8 bases between. CDR1 and CDR2 from the germline V gene are MNHNS and SASEGT.

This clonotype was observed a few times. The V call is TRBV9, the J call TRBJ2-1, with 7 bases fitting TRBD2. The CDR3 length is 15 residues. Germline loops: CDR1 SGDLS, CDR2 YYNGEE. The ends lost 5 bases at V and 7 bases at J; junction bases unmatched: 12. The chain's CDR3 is CASSPASGAPNEQFF. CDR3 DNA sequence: TGTGCCAGCAGTCCGGCGAGCGGGGCCCCGAATGAGCAGTTCTTC.

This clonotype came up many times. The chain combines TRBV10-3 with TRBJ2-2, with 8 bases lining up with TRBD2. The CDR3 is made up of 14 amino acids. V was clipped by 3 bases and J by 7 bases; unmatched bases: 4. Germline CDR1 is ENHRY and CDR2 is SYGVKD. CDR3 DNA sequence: TGTGCCATCAGTGACAGGCGGGGGGACGGGGAGCTGTTTTTT. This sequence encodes CAISDRRGDGELFF.

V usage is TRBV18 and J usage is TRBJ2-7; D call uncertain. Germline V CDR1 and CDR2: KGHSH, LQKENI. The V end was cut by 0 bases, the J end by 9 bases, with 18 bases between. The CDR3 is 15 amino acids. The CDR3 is CASSPPGARPGGQYF. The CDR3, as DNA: TGTGCCAGCTCACCACCAGGTGCTCGACCCGGCGGGCAGTACTTC.

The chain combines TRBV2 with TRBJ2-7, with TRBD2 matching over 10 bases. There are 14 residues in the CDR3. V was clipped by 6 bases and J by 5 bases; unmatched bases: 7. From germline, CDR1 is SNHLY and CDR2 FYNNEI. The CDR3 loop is CASRWSGGANEQYF. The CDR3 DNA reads TGTGCCAGCAGGTGGAGCGGGGGGGCCAACGAGCAGTACTTC. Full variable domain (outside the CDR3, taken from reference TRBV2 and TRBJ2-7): EPEVTQTPSHQVTQMGQEVILRCVPISNHLYFYWYRQILGQKVEFLVSFYNNEISEKSEIFDDQFSVERPDGSNFTLKIRSTKLEDSAMYFCASRWSGGANEQYFGPGTRLTVT.

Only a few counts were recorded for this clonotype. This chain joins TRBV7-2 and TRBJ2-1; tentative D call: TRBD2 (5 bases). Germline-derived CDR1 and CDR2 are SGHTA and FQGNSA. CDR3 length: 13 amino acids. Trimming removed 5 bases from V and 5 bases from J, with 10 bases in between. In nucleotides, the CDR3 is TGTGCCAGCAGCGTACCGGGAAACAATGAGCAGTTCTTC. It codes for CASSVPGNNEQFF.

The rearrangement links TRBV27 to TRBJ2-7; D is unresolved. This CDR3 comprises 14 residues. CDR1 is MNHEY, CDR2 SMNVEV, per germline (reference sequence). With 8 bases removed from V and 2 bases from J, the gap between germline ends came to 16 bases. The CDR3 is CASSTWAPTYEQYF. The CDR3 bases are TGTGCCAGCTCCACTTGGGCGCCTACCTACGAGCAGTACTTC.

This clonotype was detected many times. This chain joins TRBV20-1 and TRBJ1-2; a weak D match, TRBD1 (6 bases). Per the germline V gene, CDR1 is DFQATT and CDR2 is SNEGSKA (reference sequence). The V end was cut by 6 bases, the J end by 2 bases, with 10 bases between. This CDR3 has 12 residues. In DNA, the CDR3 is TGCAGTGCGACCGGACAGAACTATGGCTACACCTTC. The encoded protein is CSATGQNYGYTF.

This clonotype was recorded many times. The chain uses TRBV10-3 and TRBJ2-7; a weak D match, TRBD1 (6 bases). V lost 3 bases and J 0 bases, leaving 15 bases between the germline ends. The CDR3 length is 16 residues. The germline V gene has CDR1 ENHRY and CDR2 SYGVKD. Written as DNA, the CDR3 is TGTGCCATCAGTGACCCTCGGGACACAGCCTCCTACGAGCAGTACTTC. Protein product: CAISDPRDTASYEQYF.

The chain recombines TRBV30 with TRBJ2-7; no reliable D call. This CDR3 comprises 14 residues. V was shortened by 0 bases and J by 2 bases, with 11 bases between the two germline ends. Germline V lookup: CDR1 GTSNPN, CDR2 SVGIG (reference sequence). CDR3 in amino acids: CAWSVYGSPYEQYF. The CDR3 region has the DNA TGTGCCTGGAGTGTCTATGGGTCCCCCTACGAGCAGTACTTC.

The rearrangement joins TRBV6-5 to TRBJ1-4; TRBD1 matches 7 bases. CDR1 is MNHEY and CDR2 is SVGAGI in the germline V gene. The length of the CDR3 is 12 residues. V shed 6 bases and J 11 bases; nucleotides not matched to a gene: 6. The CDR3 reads CASSPGQRKLFF. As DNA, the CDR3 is TGTGCCAGCAGCCCGGGACAGAGGAAACTGTTTTTT.

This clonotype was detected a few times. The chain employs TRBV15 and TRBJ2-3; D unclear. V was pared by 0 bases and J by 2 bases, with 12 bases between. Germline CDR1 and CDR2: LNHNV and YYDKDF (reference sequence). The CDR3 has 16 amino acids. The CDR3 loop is CATSRELGSSTDTQYF. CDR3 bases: TGTGCCACCAGCAGAGAGCTGGGGTCATCCACAGATACGCAGTATTTT.